The clone carrying this TCR beta chain occurred many times. The record originates from a study of metastatic and nonmetastatic thyroid tumors. Trimming took 2 bases from V and 5 from J, leaving 17 bases between them. The CDR3 spans 15 residues. Germline CDR1 is SGDLS and CDR2 is YYNGEE. With MiXCR, TCRdb reprocessed the PCR reads. Of some 20,000 clones listed, 20% to 25% are singletons. Patients were all untreated before their thyroid surgery. The rearrangement joins TRBV9 to TRBJ2-7; D perhaps matches TRBD1 (5 bases). This sequence was found in a female donor with papillary thyroid cancer or a benign thyroid nodule (not recorded which). Some clones in this sample may be carry-over from other donors' samples. The specimen was tumor tissue. CDR3 amino acids: CASSVSGQGSDEQYF. CDR3 nucleotides: TGTGCCAGCAGCGTTTCAGGGCAGGGAAGCGACGAGCAGTACTTC.